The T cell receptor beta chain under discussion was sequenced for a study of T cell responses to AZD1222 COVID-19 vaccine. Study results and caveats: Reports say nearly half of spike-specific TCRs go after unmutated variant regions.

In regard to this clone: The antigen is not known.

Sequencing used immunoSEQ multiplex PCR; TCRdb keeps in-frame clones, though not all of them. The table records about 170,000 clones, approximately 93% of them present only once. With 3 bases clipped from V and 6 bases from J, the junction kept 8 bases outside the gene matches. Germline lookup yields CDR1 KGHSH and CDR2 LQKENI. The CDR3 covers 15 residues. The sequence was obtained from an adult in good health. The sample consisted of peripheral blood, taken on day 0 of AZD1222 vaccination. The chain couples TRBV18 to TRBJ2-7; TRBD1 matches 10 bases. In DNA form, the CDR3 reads TGTGCCAGCTCACCGAGGAAGGGGACAGGGGCCGAGCAGTACTTC. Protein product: CASSPRKGTGAEQYF.